This T cell receptor (beta chain) is drawn from a study of graft-versus-host responses after intestinal transplantation (dated by TCRdb to 2020 to 2022). About the investigation overall: The transplants that recipients got were multivisceral, liver-intestinal, or isolated intestinal. Every recipient was given anti-thymocyte globulin induction, followed by roughly 3 years of maintenance tacrolimus and steroids. After intestinal transplantation, graft-versus-host and host-versus-graft alloreactive T cell clones in the graft, circulation and bone marrow were tracked using bulk TCR-beta CDR3 sequencing. To identify alloreactive clones, pre-transplant mixed lymphocyte reaction products were sequenced and then compared with unstimulated pre-transplant donor and recipient T cells. The cohort enrolled approximately 24 intestinal transplant recipients, one of whom was a retransplant, and 3 patients without pretransplant specimens were excluded. Donor T cell macrochimerism was defined as a peak of at least 4% donor T cells among recipient peripheral blood mononuclear cells. Rather than being sequenced by the commercial service, samples from three later patients were sequenced in-house on an Illumina MiSeq and processed with MiXCR. Overall results and qualifications from the work: GvH clones turned up in recipient bone marrow, with some appearing earlier in ileal mucosa or blood, a pattern consistent with an intestinal mucosal origin. Patients with donor T cell macrochimerism had high GvH to HvG T cell clonal ratios in their allografts. Early after transplant, peak levels of circulating GvH clones were associated with declines in HvG clones. The relatively low number and heterogeneity of intestinal transplant patients limited the conclusions.

After transplant, bone marrow was aspirated from the posterior iliac crest or from another site chosen by the physician. The germline V gene encodes CDR1 KGHSH and CDR2 LQKENI. V trim: 3 bases; J trim: 3 bases; unmatched bases: 7. Spanning cysteine to phenylalanine, the CDR3 consists of 15 amino acids. Only the CDR3 portion is preserved as DNA: 45 bases, with reading frame beginning at the first base. By its share of the sample, this clone is medium-sized (0.01 to 0.1%). Its specific antigen is unknown. No much larger clone exists at a distance of one base, and base qualities are not known. Library generation was performed with the immunoSEQ multiplex PCR assay. High-throughput TCR-beta CDR3 sequencing of genomic DNA from most patients was performed by Adaptive Biotechnologies. The authors' analysis ran thus. TCR sequencing data were retrieved from Adaptive's ImmunoSEQ software for around 19 patients, whereas a few other patients were processed with MiXCR and VDJtools. Because the origin of CDR3 nucleotide sequences shared between donor and recipient could not be assigned, those sequences were removed. To count as alloreactive, a clone needed at least 2-fold expansion over unstimulated cells and a minimum CFSE-low frequency of 0.002% (template counts) or 0.001% (read counts). Clones detected in sequenced pre-transplant spleen, lymph node, or MLR CFSE-low populations of the donor or recipient were defined as mappable. The cumulative frequency of alloreactive clones was calculated as a percentage of all sequences, weighted by copy number. The table comes from immuneACCESS by way of TCRdb, which keeps in-frame sequences with V and J called. Part of the clones is missing from these tables; in studies checked, under half for an unresolved V gene and the rest for unknown reasons. The D gene and trimming were derived from the DNA, and the V and J assignments and clone size from that table. The sample has 15,000 to 20,000 clones on record, around nine tenths of them singletons. Around 49% of the sample is in the top ten clones.

The sequence was obtained from a human patient who received an intestinal transplant, so some T cells may come from the graft donor. The sequencing here drew on bone marrow, taken roughly 130 days after transplant. The V gene is TRBV18 and the J gene is TRBJ1-1, and 7 bases in between align with TRBD1. The base sequence is TGTGCCAGCTCACCTGCAGGGGGGGCGTACACTGAAGCTTTCTTT. It codes for CASSPAGGAYTEAFF. Supplemented by the reference TRBV18 and TRBJ1-1 proteins around the CDR3, the complete variable domain is NAGVMQNPRHLVRRRGQEARLRCSPMKGHSHVYWYRQLPEEGLKFMVYLQKENIIDESGMPKERFSAEFPKEGPSILRIQQVVRGDSAAYFCASSPAGGAYTEAFFGQGTRLTVV.